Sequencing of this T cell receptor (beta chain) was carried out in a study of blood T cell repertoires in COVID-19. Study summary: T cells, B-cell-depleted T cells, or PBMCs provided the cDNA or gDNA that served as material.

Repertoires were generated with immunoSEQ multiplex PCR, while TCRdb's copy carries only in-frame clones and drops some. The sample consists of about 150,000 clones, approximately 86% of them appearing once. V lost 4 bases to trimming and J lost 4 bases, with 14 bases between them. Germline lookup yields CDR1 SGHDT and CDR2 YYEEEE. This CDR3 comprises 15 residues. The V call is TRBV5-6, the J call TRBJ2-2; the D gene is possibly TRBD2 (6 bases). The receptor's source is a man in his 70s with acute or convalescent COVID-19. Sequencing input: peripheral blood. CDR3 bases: TGTGCCAGCAGCGGGGGACTCCGGTTCACCGGGGAGCTGTTTTTT. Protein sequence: CASSGGLRFTGELFF.